Listed below are T cell receptor beta chains from one sample, sequenced in a study of blood T cell repertoires in COVID-19. Profiled with immunoSEQ multiplex PCR; TCRdb holds only in-frame clones, not every one. Found here are fewer than 110,000 clones, over 65% of them singletons; the top ten hold around 12%. What was sequenced was peripheral blood. These receptors originate from a human donor in a cohort sampled during active COVID-19. Both conserved end residues are part of each CDR3. A D gene is named only where the DNA matches it firmly. Clone size is stated in some rows and not others, as once, few, many or a class when expanded.

clone size: NA
D gene: NA
V gene: TRBV19
J gene: TRBJ2-2
CDR3 protein: CASSMAETGELFF
CDR3 DNA: TGTGCCAGTAGTATGGCCGAAACCGGGGAGCTGTTTTTT

clone size: NA
D gene: NA
V gene: TRBV6-5
J gene: TRBJ1-1
CDR3 protein: CASILDRGAFF
CDR3 DNA: TGTGCCAGCATCCTAGACAGAGGAGCTTTCTTT

clone size: NA
D gene: TRBD1
V gene: TRBV5-4
J gene: TRBJ2-7
CDR3 protein: CASSPGQGRYEQYF
CDR3 DNA: TGTGCCAGCAGCCCTGGACAGGGACGATACGAGCAGTACTTC

clone size: NA
D gene: TRBD1
V gene: TRBV5-4
J gene: TRBJ2-1
CDR3 protein: CASSLEAGGLNNEQFF
CDR3 DNA: TGTGCCAGCAGCTTGGAGGCAGGGGGCCTCAACAATGAGCAGTTCTTC

clone size: NA
D gene: TRBD2
V gene: TRBV30
J gene: TRBJ2-7
CDR3 protein: CAGGGAFYEQYF
CDR3 DNA: TGTGCCGGGGGAGGGGCCTTCTACGAGCAGTACTTC

clone size: NA
D gene: NA
V gene: TRBV19
J gene: TRBJ1-2
CDR3 protein: CASTPRVNYGYTF
CDR3 DNA: TGTGCCAGTACCCCTCGAGTCAACTATGGCTACACCTTC

clone size: NA
D gene: NA
V gene: TRBV19
J gene: TRBJ2-1
CDR3 protein: CASSIAQVVQTSYNEQFF
CDR3 DNA: TGTGCCAGTAGTATAGCCCAGGTCGTTCAAACCTCCTACAATGAGCAGTTCTTC

clone size: NA
D gene: NA
V gene: TRBV7-8
J gene: TRBJ2-6
CDR3 protein: CASSLVTGPSGANVLTF
CDR3 DNA: TGTGCCAGCAGCTTAGTAACAGGCCCTTCTGGGGCCAACGTCCTGACTTTC

clone size: NA
D gene: TRBD1
V gene: TRBV3-1/TRBV3-2
J gene: TRBJ1-1
CDR3 protein: CASSQGGRGRQRTFF
CDR3 DNA: TGTGCCAGCAGCCAAGGCGGCAGGGGGAGACAAAGGACTTTCTTT

clone size: NA
D gene: NA
V gene: TRBV21-1
J gene: TRBJ1-1
CDR3 protein: CASREGQAIWRNTEAFF
CDR3 DNA: TGTGCCAGCAGGGAAGGACAGGCCATATGGAGGAACACTGAAGCTTTCTTT

clone size: NA
D gene: NA
V gene: TRBV6-2/TRBV6-3
J gene: TRBJ1-5
CDR3 protein: CASSALGNSNQPQHF
CDR3 DNA: TGTGCCAGCAGTGCCTTGGGCAATAGCAATCAGCCCCAGCATTTT

clone size: few
D gene: NA
V gene: TRBV6-1
J gene: TRBJ1-5
CDR3 protein: CASSEGTVSNQPQHF
CDR3 DNA: TGTGCCAGCAGTGAAGGGACAGTTAGCAATCAGCCCCAGCATTTT

clone size: NA
D gene: TRBD2
V gene: TRBV7-3
J gene: TRBJ2-5
CDR3 protein: CASSSSGGHLETQYF
CDR3 DNA: TGTGCCAGCAGCTCGAGCGGGGGGCACCTGGAGACCCAGTACTTC

clone size: NA
D gene: TRBD2
V gene: TRBV7-3
J gene: TRBJ2-2
CDR3 protein: CASSPGLAGNTGELFF
CDR3 DNA: TGTGCCAGCAGCCCCGGACTAGCGGGGAACACCGGGGAGCTGTTTTTT